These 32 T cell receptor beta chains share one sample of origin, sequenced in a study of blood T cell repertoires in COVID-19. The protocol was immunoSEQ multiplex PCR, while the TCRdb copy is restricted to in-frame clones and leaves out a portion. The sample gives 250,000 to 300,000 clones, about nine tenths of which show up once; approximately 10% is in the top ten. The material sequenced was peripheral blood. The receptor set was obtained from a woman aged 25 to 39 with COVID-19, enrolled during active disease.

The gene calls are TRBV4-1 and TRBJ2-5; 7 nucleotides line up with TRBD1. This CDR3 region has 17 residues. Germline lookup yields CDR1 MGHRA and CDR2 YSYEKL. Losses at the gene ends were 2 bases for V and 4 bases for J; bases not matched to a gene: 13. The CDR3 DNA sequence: TGCGCCAGCAGCCAACCCACAGGGGCGCCGGGGTCAGAGACCCAGTACTTC. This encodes CASSQPTGAPGSETQYF.

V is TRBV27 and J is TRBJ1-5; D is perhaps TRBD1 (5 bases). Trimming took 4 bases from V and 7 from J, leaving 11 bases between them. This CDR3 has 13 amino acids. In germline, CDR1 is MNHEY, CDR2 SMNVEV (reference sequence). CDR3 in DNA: TGTGCCAGCAGTTCGCAGGGTACCCAGCCCCAGCATTTT. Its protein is CASSSQGTQPQHF.

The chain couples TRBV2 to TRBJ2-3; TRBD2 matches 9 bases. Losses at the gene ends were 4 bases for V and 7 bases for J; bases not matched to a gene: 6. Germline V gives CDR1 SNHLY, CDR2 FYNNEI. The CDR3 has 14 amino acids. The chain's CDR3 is CASSAGSGSYTQYF. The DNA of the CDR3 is TGTGCCAGCAGTGCCGGTAGCGGGAGCTATACGCAGTATTTT.

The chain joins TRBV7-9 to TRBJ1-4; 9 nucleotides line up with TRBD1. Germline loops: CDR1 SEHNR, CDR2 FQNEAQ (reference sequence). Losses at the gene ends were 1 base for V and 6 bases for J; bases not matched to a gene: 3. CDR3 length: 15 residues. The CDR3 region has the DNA TGTGCCAGCAGCTTAGAACAGGGGGCGCATGAAAAACTGTTTTTT. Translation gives CASSLEQGAHEKLFF.

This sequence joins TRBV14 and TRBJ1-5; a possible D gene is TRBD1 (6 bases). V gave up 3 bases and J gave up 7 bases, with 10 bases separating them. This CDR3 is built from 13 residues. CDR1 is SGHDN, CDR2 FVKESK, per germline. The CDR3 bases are TGTGCCAGCAGCCAGGGGGCTGAGCAGCCCCAGCATTTT. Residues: CASSQGAEQPQHF.

CDR3 DNA: TGTGCCAGCAGTGGGCTCGGCCTTTCTAATGAGCAGTTCTTC. Translating it yields CASSGLGLSNEQFF. The genes are TRBV6-2 or TRBV6-3 and TRBJ2-1; D gene unclear. The length of the CDR3 is 14 residues. CDR1 and CDR2 (germline): MNHEY, SVGEGT. V shed 5 bases and J shed 7 bases, with 15 bases lying between them.

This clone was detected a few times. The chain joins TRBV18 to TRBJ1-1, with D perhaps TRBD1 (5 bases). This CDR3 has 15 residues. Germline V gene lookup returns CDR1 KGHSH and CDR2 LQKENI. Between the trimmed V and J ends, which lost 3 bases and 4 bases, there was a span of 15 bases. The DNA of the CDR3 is TGTGCCAGCTCACCGGCGGGGGGGTTGGGCACTGAAGCTTTCTTT. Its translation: CASSPAGGLGTEAFF.

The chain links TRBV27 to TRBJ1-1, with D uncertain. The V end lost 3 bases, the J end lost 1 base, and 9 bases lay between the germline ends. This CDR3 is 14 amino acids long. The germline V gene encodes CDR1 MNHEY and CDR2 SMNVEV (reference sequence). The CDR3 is CASSFNRPNTEAFF. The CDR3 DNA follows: TGTGCCAGCAGTTTTAACAGACCGAACACTGAAGCTTTCTTT.

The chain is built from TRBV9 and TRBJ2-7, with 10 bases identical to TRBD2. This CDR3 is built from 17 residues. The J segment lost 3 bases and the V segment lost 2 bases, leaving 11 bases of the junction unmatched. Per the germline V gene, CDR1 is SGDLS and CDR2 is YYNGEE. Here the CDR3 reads CASSVMGLAPILYEQYF. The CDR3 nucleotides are TGTGCCAGCAGCGTTATGGGACTAGCGCCTATCCTCTACGAGCAGTACTTC.

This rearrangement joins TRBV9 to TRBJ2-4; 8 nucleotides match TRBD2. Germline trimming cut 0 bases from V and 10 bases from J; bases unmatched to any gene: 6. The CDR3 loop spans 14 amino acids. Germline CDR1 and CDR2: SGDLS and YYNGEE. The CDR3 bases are TGTGCCAGCAGCGTAGCAGGCGTAGCGGGGATTCAGTACTTC. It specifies CASSVAGVAGIQYF. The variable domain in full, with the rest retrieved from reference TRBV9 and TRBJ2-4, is DSGVTQTPKHLITATGQRVTLRCSPRSGDLSVYWYQQSLDQGLQFLIQYYNGEERAKGNILERFSAQQFPDLHSELNLSSLELGDSALYFCASSVAGVAGIQYFGAGTRLSVL.

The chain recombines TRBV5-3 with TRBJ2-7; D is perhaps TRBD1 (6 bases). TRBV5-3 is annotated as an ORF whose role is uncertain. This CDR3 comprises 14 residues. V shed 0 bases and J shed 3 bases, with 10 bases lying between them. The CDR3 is CARSLDRAGYEQYF. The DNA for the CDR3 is TGTGCCAGAAGCTTGGACAGGGCTGGCTACGAGCAGTACTTC.

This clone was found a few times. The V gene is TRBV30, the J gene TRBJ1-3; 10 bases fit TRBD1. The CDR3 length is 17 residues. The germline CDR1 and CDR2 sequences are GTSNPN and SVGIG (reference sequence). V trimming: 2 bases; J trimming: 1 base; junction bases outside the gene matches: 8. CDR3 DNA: TGTGCCTGGAGTCCTACTGACAGGGGGCTTTCTGGAAACACCATATATTTT. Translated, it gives CAWSPTDRGLSGNTIYF.

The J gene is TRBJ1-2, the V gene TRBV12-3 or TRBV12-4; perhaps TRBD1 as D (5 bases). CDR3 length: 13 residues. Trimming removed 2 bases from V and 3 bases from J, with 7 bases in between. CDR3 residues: CASSLTRDYGYTF. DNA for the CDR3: TGTGCCAGCAGTTTAACCAGGGACTATGGCTACACCTTC.

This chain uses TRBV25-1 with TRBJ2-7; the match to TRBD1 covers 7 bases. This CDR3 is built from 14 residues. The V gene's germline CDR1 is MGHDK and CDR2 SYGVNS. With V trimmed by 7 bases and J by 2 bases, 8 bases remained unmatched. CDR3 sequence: CASTDRAPTYEQYF. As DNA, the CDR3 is TGTGCCAGCACCGACAGGGCCCCGACCTACGAGCAGTACTTC.

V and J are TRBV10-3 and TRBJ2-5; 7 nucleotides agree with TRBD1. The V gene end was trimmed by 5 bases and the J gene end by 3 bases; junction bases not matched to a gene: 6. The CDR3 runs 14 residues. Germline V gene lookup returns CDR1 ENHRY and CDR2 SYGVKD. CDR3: CAISSGQTKETQYF. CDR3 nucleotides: TGTGCCATCAGTTCGGGACAGACCAAAGAGACCCAGTACTTC.

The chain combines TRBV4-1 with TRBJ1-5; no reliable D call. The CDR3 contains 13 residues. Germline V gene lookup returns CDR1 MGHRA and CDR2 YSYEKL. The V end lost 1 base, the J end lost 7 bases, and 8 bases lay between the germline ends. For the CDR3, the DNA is TGCGCCAGCAGCCAAGCCGGGGAGCAGCCCCAGCATTTT. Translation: CASSQAGEQPQHF.

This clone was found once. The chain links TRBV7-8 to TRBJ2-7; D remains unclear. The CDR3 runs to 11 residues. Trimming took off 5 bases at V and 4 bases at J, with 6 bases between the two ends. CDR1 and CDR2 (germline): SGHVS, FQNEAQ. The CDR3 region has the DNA TGTGCCAGCAGCCCCTTGTACGAGCAGTACTTC. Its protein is CASSPLYEQYF.

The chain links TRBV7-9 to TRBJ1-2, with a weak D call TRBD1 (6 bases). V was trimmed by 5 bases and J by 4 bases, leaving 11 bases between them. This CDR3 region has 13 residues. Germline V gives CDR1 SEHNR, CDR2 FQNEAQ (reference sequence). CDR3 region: CASSPGQTYGYTF. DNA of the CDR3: TGTGCCAGCAGCCCCGGACAGACCTATGGCTACACCTTC.

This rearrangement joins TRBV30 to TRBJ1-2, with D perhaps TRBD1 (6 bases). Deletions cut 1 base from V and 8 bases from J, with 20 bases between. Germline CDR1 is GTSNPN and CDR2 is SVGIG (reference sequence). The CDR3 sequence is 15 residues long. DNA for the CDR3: TGTGCCTGGAGTGCCAGACAGGCCCAAGTTTGGGGCTACACCTTC. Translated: CAWSARQAQVWGYTF.

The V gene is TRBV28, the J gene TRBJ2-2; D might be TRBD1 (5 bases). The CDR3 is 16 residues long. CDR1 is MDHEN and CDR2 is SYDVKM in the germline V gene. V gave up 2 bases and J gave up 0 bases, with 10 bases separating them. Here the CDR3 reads CASSLGVQANTGELFF. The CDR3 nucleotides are TGTGCCAGCAGTTTAGGTGTACAGGCGAACACCGGGGAGCTGTTTTTT.

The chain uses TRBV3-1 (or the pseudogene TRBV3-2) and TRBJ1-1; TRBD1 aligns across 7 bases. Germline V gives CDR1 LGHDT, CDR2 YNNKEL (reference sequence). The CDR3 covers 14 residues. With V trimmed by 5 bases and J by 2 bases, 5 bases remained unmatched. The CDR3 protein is CASSKGGGNTEAFF. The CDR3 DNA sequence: TGTGCCAGCAGCAAAGGGGGCGGAAACACTGAAGCTTTCTTT.

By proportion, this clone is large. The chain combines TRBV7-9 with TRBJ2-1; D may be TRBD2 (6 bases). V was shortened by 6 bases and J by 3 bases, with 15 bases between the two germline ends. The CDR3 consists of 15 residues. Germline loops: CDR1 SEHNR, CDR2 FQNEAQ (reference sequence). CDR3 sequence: CASSQTSSYYNEQFF. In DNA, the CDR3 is TGTGCCAGCAGTCAGACTAGTTCCTACTACAATGAGCAGTTCTTC.

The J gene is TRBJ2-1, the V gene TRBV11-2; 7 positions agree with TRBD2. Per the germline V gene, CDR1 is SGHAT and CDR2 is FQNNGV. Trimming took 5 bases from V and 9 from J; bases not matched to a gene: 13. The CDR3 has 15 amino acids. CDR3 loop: CASSILGLGRGEQFF. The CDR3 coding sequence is TGTGCCAGCAGCATCCTCGGGCTAGGGAGGGGTGAGCAGTTCTTC.

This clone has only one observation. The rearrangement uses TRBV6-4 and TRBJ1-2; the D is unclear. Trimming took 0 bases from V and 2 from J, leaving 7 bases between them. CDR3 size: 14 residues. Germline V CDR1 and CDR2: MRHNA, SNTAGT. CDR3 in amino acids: CASSDSEANYGYTF. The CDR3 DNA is TGTGCCAGCAGTGACTCGGAGGCGAACTATGGCTACACCTTC.

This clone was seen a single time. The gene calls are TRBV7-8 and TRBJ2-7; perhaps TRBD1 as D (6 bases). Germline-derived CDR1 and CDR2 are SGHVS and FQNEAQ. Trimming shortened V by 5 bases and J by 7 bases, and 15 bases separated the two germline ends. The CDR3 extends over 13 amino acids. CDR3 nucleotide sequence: TGTGCCAGCAGCGCCGACAGGTGGGGGGAGCAGTACTTC. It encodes CASSADRWGEQYF.

CDR3 nucleotides: TGTGCCAGTAGTATAATGTCAGGGGTGGCCGGGGAGCTGTTTTTT. Residues: CASSIMSGVAGELFF. The rearrangement uses TRBV19 and TRBJ2-2; the D gene is possibly TRBD1 (6 bases). The CDR3 is 15 residues long. From germline, CDR1 is LNHDA and CDR2 SQIVND (reference sequence). V was shortened by 2 bases and J by 6 bases, with 13 bases between the two germline ends.

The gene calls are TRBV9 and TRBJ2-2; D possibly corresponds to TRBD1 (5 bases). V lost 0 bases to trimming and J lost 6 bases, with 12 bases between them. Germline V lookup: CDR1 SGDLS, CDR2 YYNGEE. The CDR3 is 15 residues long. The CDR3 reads CASSVVGEGAGELFF. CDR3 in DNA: TGTGCCAGCAGCGTAGTAGGGGAAGGGGCCGGGGAGCTGTTTTTT.

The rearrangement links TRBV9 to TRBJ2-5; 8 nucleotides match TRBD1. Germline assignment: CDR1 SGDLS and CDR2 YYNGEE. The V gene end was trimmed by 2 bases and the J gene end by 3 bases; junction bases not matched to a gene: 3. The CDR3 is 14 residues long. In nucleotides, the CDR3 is TGTGCCAGCAGCGTGGGGACAGGCGAAGAGACCCAGTACTTC. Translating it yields CASSVGTGEETQYF.

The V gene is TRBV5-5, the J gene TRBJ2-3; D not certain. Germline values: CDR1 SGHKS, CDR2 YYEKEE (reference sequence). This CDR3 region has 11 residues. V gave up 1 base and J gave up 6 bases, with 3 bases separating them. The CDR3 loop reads CASSLLDTQYF. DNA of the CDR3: TGTGCCAGCAGCTTGCTGGATACGCAGTATTTT.

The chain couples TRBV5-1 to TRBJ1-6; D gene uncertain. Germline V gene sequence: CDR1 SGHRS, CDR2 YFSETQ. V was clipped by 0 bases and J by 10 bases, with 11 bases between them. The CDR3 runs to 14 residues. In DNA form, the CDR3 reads TGCGCCAGCAGCTTGGTACCGTGGAGCTCACCCCTCCACTTT. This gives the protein CASSLVPWSSPLHF.

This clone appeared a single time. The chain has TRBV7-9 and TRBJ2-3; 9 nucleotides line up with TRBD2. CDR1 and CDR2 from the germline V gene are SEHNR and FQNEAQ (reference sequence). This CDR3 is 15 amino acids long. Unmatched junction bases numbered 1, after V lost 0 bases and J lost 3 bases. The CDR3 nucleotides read TGTGCCAGCAGCTTAGCGGGACTAGCTACAGATACGCAGTATTTT. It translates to CASSLAGLATDTQYF.

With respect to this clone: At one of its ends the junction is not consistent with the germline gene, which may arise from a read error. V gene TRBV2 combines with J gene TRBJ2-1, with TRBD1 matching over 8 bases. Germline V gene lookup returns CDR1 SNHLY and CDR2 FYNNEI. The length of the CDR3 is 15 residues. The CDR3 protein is CASSDDRGQGMPRVF. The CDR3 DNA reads TGTGCCAGCAGTGATGACCGAGGACAGGGAATGCCCAGGGTCTTC.